The sequence of this T cell receptor beta chain was determined in a study of T cells in tuberculosis. Study context: Sequenced TCRs come from CD1B-GMM tetramer-binding T cells. This South African cohort compared adolescents with or without latent tuberculosis against adults with active tuberculosis.

Method: immunoSEQ multiplex PCR; TCRdb's copy keeps in-frame clones and lacks some. The sample lists around 19,000 clones; 85% to 90% were seen once. Study-wide results and caveats: Smaller distances to GMM-specific TCRs suggested their expansion in active tuberculosis.

Comment on this clone: What it recognizes is unknown.

V shed 5 bases and J shed 4 bases, with 11 bases lying between them. This CDR3 comprises 13 residues. The germline CDR1 and CDR2 sequences are MNHEY and SMNVEV (reference sequence). Specimen: PBMCs. The genes are TRBV27 and TRBJ1-1, with D unclear. The origin of this receptor is a donor aged 10-29 years with latent tuberculosis or without tuberculosis infection. CDR3 amino acids: CASSTTPSTEAFF. CDR3 DNA: TGTGCCAGCAGTACAACCCCCTCCACTGAAGCTTTCTTT.